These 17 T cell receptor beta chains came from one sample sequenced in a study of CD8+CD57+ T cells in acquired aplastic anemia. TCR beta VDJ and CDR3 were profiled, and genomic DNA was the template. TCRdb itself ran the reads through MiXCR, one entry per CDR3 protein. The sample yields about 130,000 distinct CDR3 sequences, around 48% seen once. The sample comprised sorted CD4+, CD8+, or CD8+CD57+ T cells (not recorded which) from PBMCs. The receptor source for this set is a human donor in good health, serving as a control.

For the CDR3, the DNA is TGTGCCAGCAGTGCCGGCCGAGGAGAATCTAATGAAAAACTGTTTTTT. It specifies CASSAGRGESNEKLFF. This chain uses TRBV25-1 with TRBJ1-4; D call uncertain. The CDR3 length is 16 residues. Trimming stripped 4 bases from V and 3 bases from J, with 15 bases between. CDR1 is MGHDK and CDR2 is SYGVNS in the germline V gene. The full variable domain, completed using reference TRBV25-1 and TRBJ1-4, is EADIYQTPRYLVIGTGKKITLECSQTMGHDKMYWYQQDPGMELHLIHYSYGVNSTEKGDLSSESTVSRIRTEHFPLTLESARPSHTSQYLCASSAGRGESNEKLFFGSGTQLSVL.

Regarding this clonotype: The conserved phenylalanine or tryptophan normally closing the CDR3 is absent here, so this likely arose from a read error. In DNA form, the CDR3 reads TGCAGCGTTGAAGAAGGACTGGAAGAGACCCAGTACTCC. It encodes CSVEEGLEETQYS. This chain connects TRBV29-1 to TRBJ2-5; D possibly corresponds to TRBD2 (5 bases). This CDR3 contains 13 residues. Germline V gives CDR1 SQVTM, CDR2 ANQGSEA. With 0 bases removed from V and 3 bases from J, the gap between germline ends came to 8 bases.

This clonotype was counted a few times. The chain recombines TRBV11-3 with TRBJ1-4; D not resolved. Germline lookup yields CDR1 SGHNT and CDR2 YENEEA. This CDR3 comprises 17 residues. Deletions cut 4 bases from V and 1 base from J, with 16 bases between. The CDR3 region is CASSSSPRARTNEKLFF. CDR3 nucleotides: TGTGCCAGCAGCTCCTCCCCGCGGGCCAGAACTAATGAAAAACTGTTTTTT. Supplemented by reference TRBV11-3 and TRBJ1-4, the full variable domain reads EAGVVQSPRYKIIEKKQPVAFWCNPISGHNTLYWYLQNLGQGPELLIRYENEEAVDDSQLPKDRFSAERLKGVDSTLKIQPAELGDSAVYLCASSSSPRARTNEKLFFGSGTQLSVL.

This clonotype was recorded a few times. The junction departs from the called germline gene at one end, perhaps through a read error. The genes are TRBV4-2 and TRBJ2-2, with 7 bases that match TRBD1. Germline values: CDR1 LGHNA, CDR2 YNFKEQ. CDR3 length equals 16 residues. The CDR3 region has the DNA TGTGCCAGCAGCCTTGTACAGGGGATAGGCACCGGGAAGCTGTTTTTT. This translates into CASSLVQGIGTGKLFF.

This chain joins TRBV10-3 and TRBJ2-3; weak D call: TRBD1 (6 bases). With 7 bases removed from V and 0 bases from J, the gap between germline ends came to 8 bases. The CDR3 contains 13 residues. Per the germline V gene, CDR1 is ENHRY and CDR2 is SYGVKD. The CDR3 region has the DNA TGTGCCATCAAGGGGGACAGCACAGATACGCAGTATTTT. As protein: CAIKGDSTDTQYF.

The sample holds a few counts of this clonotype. CDR3 residues: CASSFSRAGGAYEQYF. The CDR3 coding sequence is TGTGCCAGCAGCTTCTCTCGGGCAGGGGGCGCCTACGAGCAGTACTTC. J is TRBJ2-7 and V is TRBV5-6; 8 bases are shared with TRBD1. CDR1 and CDR2 from the germline V gene are SGHDT and YYEEEE. The CDR3 covers 16 residues. J gave up 2 bases and V 2 bases, and 9 bases lay outside the gene matches.

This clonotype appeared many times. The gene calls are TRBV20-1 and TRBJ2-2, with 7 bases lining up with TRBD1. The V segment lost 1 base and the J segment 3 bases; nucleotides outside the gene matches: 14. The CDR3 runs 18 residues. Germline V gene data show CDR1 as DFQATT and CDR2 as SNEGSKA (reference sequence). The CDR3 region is CSARGADRFSIYTGELFF. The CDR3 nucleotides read TGCAGTGCTAGAGGCGCGGACAGGTTCTCGATCTACACCGGGGAGCTGTTTTTT.

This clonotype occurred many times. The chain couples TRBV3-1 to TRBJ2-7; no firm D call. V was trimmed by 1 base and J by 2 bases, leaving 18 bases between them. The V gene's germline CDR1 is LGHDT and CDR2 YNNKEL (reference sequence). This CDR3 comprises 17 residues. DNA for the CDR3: TGTGCCAGCAGCCAAGCACTGACGGCGGCTCGTACCTACGAGCAGTACTTC. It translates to CASSQALTAARTYEQYF.

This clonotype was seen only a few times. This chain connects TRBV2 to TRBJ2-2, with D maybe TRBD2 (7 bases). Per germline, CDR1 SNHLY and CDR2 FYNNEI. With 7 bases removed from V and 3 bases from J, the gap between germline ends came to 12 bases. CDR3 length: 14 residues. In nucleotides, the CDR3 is TGTGCCAGCAAAAGGGGGGGATACACCGGGGAGCTGTTTTTT. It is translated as CASKRGGYTGELFF.

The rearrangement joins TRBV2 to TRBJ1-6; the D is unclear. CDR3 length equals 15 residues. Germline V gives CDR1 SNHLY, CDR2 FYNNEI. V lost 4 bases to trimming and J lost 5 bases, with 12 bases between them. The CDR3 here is CASSVENKDNSPLHF. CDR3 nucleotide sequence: TGTGCCAGCAGTGTAGAAAACAAGGATAATTCACCCCTCCACTTT.

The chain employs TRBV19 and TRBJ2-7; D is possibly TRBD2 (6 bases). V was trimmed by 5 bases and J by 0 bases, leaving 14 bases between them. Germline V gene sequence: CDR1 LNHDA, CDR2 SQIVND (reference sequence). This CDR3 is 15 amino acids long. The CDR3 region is CASSPGETASYEQYF. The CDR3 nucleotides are TGTGCCAGTAGTCCGGGGGAGACGGCCTCCTACGAGCAGTACTTC.

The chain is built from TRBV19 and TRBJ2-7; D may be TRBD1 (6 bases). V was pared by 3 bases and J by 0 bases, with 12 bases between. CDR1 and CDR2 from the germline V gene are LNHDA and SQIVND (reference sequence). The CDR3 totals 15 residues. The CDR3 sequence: CASSISGQSSYEQYF. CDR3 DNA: TGTGCCAGTAGTATTTCTGGACAGAGCTCCTACGAGCAGTACTTC. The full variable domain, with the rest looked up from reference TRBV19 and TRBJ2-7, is DGGITQSPKYLFRKEGQNVTLSCEQNLNHDAMYWYRQDPGQGLRLIYYSQIVNDFQKGDIAEGYSVSREKKESFPLTVTSAQKNPTAFYLCASSISGQSSYEQYFGPGTRLTVT.

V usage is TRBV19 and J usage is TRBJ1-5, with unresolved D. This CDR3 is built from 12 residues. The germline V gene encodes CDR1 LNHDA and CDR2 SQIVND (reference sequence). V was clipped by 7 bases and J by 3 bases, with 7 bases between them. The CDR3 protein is CASNRNNQPQHF. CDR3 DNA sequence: TGTGCCAGTAACAGAAACAATCAGCCCCAGCATTTT. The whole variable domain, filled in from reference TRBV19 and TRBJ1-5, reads DGGITQSPKYLFRKEGQNVTLSCEQNLNHDAMYWYRQDPGQGLRLIYYSQIVNDFQKGDIAEGYSVSREKKESFPLTVTSAQKNPTAFYLCASNRNNQPQHFGDGTRLSIL.

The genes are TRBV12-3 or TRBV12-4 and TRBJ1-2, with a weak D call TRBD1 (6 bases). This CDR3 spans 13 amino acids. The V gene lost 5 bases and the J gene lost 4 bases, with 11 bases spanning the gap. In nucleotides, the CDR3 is TGTGCCAGCAGTACAGGGCCCCCCTATGGCTACACCTTC. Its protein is CASSTGPPYGYTF.

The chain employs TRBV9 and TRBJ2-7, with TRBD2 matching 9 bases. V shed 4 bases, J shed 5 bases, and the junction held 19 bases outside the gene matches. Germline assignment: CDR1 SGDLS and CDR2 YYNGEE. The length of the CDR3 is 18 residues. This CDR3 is CASSPRGWVASGDHEQYF. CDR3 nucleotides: TGTGCCAGCAGCCCCCGGGGATGGGTGGCTAGCGGGGACCACGAGCAGTACTTC. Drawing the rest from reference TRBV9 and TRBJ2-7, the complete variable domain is DSGVTQTPKHLITATGQRVTLRCSPRSGDLSVYWYQQSLDQGLQFLIQYYNGEERAKGNILERFSAQQFPDLHSELNLSSLELGDSALYFCASSPRGWVASGDHEQYFGPGTRLTVT.

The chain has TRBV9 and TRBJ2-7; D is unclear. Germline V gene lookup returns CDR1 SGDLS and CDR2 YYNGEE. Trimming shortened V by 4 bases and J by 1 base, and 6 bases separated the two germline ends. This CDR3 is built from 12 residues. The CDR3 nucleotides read TGTGCCAGCAGCTTGGCATCCTACGAGCAGTACGTC. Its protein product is CASSLASYEQYV.

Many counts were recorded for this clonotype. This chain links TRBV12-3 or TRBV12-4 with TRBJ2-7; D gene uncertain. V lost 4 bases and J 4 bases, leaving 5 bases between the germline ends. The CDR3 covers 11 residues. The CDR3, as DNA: TGTGCCAGCAGTTCCCAGTACGAGCAGTACTTC. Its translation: CASSSQYEQYF.